The next 14 T cell receptor beta chains were all read from a single sample in a study of blood T cell repertoires in COVID-19. Only in-frame clones appear in the TCRdb table, and some are missing; sequencing was by immunoSEQ multiplex PCR. This sample yields some 80,000 clones, of which 85% to 90% are seen a single time; over 2.5% belongs to the top ten. Sequencing was carried out using peripheral blood. The receptor source for this set is a human donor in a cohort sampled during active COVID-19.

The J gene is TRBJ1-5, the V gene TRBV7-2, with D perhaps matching TRBD1 (6 bases). This CDR3 is 16 amino acids long. Germline loops: CDR1 SGHTA, CDR2 FQGNSA. Between the trimmed V and J ends, which lost 1 base and 1 base, there was a span of 11 bases. CDR3 in DNA: TGTGCCAGCAGCTTAGTATCAGGGGACAGCAATCAGCCCCAGCATTTT. Translated, it gives CASSLVSGDSNQPQHF.

The chain couples TRBV5-1 to TRBJ2-5; 9 bases match TRBD2. The ends lost 3 bases at V and 6 bases at J; junction bases unmatched: 12. Germline-derived CDR1 and CDR2 are SGHRS and YFSETQ. This CDR3 spans 16 amino acids. The CDR3 loop is CASSSVTSGGGKTQYF. The CDR3 DNA follows: TGCGCCAGCAGCTCGGTGACTAGCGGCGGAGGGAAGACCCAGTACTTC.

For the CDR3, the DNA is TGCGCCAGCAGCCGCCAGGGGATGAACACTGAAGCTTTCTTT. Protein product: CASSRQGMNTEAFF. This chain uses TRBV4-3 with TRBJ1-1; TRBD1 might be the D (6 bases). Trimming left V 4 bases short and J 0 bases short, with 9 bases between. This CDR3 spans 14 amino acids. CDR1 is LGHNA and CDR2 is YSLEER in the germline V gene.

CDR3 coding DNA: TGTGCCAGCAGCGTACAAGCCGGGACAGGGGGTTCACCCCTCCACTTT. It translates to CASSVQAGTGGSPLHF. J is TRBJ1-6 and V is TRBV9, with 11 bases matching TRBD1. CDR3 length: 16 amino acids. The junction had 6 bases not matched to a gene; V was cut back by 1 base and J by 9 bases. The germline gives CDR1 SGDLS, CDR2 YYNGEE.

This clone was seen only once. The V gene is TRBV3-1 (or the pseudogene TRBV3-2), the J gene TRBJ2-5, with 7 bases aligning to TRBD2. This CDR3 has 14 amino acids. CDR1 and CDR2 from the germline V gene are LGHDT and YNNKEL (reference sequence). Trimming cost V 3 bases and J 0 bases; bases outside gene matches: 1. Here the CDR3 DNA reads TGTGCCAGCAGCCACGCGGGGGACCAAGAGACCCAGTACTTC. The encoded protein is CASSHAGDQETQYF.

The chain has TRBV6-6 and TRBJ1-2; 7 positions match TRBD1. This CDR3 has 15 residues. Looked up from germline, CDR1 is MNHNY and CDR2 is SVGAGI (reference sequence). V shed 5 bases, J shed 2 bases, and the junction held 8 bases outside the gene matches. DNA of the CDR3: TGTGCCAGCAGTCCCGGAGGGGGCGAGAACTATGGCTACACCTTC. Protein sequence: CASSPGGGENYGYTF.

The rearrangement uses TRBV29-1 and TRBJ1-2, with D possibly TRBD1 on 6 matching bases. Germline CDR1 SQVTM, CDR2 ANQGSEA. The CDR3 consists of 13 residues. The germline V and J ends were trimmed by 5 bases and 4 bases, with 14 bases remaining between them. CDR3 bases: TGCAGCGTTACCCCACCAGGGGCCTATGGCTACACCTTC. Translation: CSVTPPGAYGYTF.

The chain is built from TRBV7-3 and TRBJ2-1; 10 nucleotides match TRBD2. Unmatched junction bases numbered 4, after V lost 4 bases and J lost 7 bases. The germline CDR1 and CDR2 sequences are SGHTA and FQGTGA. This CDR3 contains 14 residues. The CDR3: CASSSLAGVNEQFF. Here the CDR3 DNA reads TGTGCCAGCAGCTCGCTAGCGGGAGTAAATGAGCAGTTCTTC.

The CDR3 bases are TGCGCCAGCAGCCTCAGGACTAGCGGTTCCTACAATGAGCAGTTCTTC. This translates into CASSLRTSGSYNEQFF. The genes are TRBV5-1 and TRBJ2-1; 10 nucleotides align to TRBD2. The germline V gene has CDR1 SGHRS and CDR2 YFSETQ. V gave up 4 bases and J gave up 1 base; unmatched junction bases: 5. This CDR3 comprises 16 residues.

The rearrangement uses TRBV19 and TRBJ2-5, with D maybe TRBD2 (5 bases). V was trimmed by 3 bases and J by 2 bases, leaving 7 bases between them. The CDR3 is 13 amino acids. CDR1 and CDR2 from the germline V gene are LNHDA and SQIVND (reference sequence). The CDR3 DNA reads as TGTGCCAGTAGTATGGACTTTCAAGAGACCCAGTACTTC. Amino acids: CASSMDFQETQYF.

J is TRBJ2-5 and V is TRBV7-6; TRBD2 aligns across 7 bases. Germline CDR1 reads SGHVS; CDR2 reads FNYEAQ. CDR3 length: 17 amino acids. V trimming: 2 bases; J trimming: 2 bases; junction bases outside the gene matches: 11. In DNA form, the CDR3 reads TGTGCCAGCAGCTTATTACCCTTTCGGGGGGAGCAAGAGACCCAGTACTTC. Protein: CASSLLPFRGEQETQYF.

The chain has TRBV2 and TRBJ2-2; 9 bases align to TRBD1. This CDR3 has 14 amino acids. The germline CDR1 and CDR2 sequences are SNHLY and FYNNEI. The J segment lost 6 bases and the V segment lost 10 bases, leaving 9 bases of the junction unmatched. The CDR3 loop reads CATKDRTGAGELFF. The DNA for the CDR3 is TGTGCCACCAAGGACAGGACAGGGGCCGGGGAGCTGTTTTTT.

This chain connects TRBV2 to TRBJ2-7, with no clear D. From germline, CDR1 is SNHLY and CDR2 FYNNEI. The V gene lost 2 bases and the J gene lost 1 base, with 3 bases spanning the gap. The CDR3 is 12 amino acids. The CDR3 region has the DNA TGTGCCAGCAGTGAACGTTCCTACGAGCAGTACTTC. This sequence encodes CASSERSYEQYF.

The chain has TRBV4-1 and TRBJ2-3; D is ambiguous. CDR1 and CDR2 from the germline V gene are MGHRA and YSYEKL. The CDR3 is 13 amino acids. V gave up 2 bases and J gave up 1 base, with 4 bases separating them. CDR3 sequence reads: CASSQIGTDTQYF. CDR3 coding DNA: TGCGCCAGCAGCCAAATAGGCACAGATACGCAGTATTTT.